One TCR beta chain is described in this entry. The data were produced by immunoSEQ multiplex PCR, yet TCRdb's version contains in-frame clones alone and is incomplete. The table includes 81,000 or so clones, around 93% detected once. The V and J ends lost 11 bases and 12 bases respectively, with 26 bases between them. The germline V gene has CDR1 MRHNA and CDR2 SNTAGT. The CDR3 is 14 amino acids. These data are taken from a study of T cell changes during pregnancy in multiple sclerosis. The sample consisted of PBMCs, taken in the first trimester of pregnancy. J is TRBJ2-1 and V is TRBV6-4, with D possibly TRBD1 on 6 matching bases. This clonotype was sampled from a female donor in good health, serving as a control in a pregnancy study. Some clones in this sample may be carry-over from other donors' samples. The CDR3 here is CARGRRGRLRAQFF. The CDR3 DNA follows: TGTGCCCGAGGGCGCAGGGGTAGATTAAGAGCGCAGTTCTTC.